The 21 T cell receptor beta chains reported below all come from one sample, sequenced in a study of shared clonotypes between healthy human individuals. Repertoires were generated with immunoSEQ multiplex PCR, while TCRdb's copy carries only in-frame clones and drops some. Of some 2,500,000 clones in the sample, approximately 90% were seen once. Source material: naive CD4+ T cells from PBMCs. Subset specified: CD45RA+ positively selected. The receptors come from a man aged 18 to 30 in good health. Some clones in this sample may be carry-over from other donors' samples.

The chain couples TRBV18 to TRBJ1-5; D unresolved. Trimming left V 3 bases short and J 2 bases short, with 11 bases between. Germline assignment: CDR1 KGHSH and CDR2 LQKENI. This CDR3 has 15 residues. The CDR3 loop reads CASSPSVVGNQPQHF. CDR3 sequence (DNA): TGTGCCAGCTCACCCTCAGTGGTGGGCAATCAGCCCCAGCATTTT.

This clone was found a few times. This CDR3 is also generated by other DNA sequences in the sample. The chain employs TRBV5-1 and TRBJ2-7; TRBD1 matches 8 bases. The CDR3 has 15 amino acids. The germline gives CDR1 SGHRS, CDR2 YFSETQ. V shed 1 base and J 1 base; nucleotides not matched to a gene: 4. The CDR3, as DNA: TGCGCCAGCAGCTTGACCGGGACAGGATCCTACGAGCAGTACTTC. It codes for CASSLTGTGSYEQYF.

The chain joins TRBV30 to TRBJ2-5; D not resolved. The CDR3 is 12 residues long. V lost 0 bases, J lost 5 bases, and 7 bases lay in between. Per germline, CDR1 GTSNPN and CDR2 SVGIG (reference sequence). CDR3 nucleotides: TGTGCCTGGAGTGTACTTTCCGAGACCCAGTACTTC. Protein: CAWSVLSETQYF.

The V gene is TRBV7-8, the J gene TRBJ2-7; D is undetermined. Germline V lookup: CDR1 SGHVS, CDR2 FQNEAQ. There are 12 residues in the CDR3. Trimming took off 6 bases at V and 2 bases at J, with 8 bases between the two ends. This chain's CDR3 is CASSPETYEQYF. CDR3 sequence (DNA): TGTGCCAGCAGTCCCGAAACCTACGAGCAGTACTTC.

The chain is built from TRBV18 and TRBJ1-2, with D tentatively TRBD1 (5 bases). The CDR3 runs to 14 residues. V lost 3 bases to trimming and J lost 3 bases, with 11 bases between them. Germline CDR1 reads KGHSH; CDR2 reads LQKENI. For the CDR3, the DNA is TGTGCCAGCTCACCCAGGGAAGGTGACTATGGCTACACCTTC. It codes for CASSPREGDYGYTF.

The chain is built from TRBV10-3 and TRBJ2-7, with 8 bases that match TRBD1. Germline lookup yields CDR1 ENHRY and CDR2 SYGVKD. This CDR3 has 15 residues. The V gene end was trimmed by 7 bases and the J gene end by 5 bases; junction bases not matched to a gene: 13. The CDR3 sequence is CAITKEGTGSHEQYF. The CDR3 nucleotides read TGTGCCATCACCAAAGAAGGGACAGGTAGCCACGAGCAGTACTTC.

With respect to this clone: The sample carries other DNA sequences with the same CDR3. The chain has TRBV6-5 and TRBJ1-5; D is undetermined. V lost 8 bases and J lost 0, with 8 bases in between. From germline, CDR1 is MNHEY and CDR2 SVGAGI. CDR3 length: 13 amino acids. The CDR3 bases are TGTGCCAGCGGTCGTGATAGCAATCAGCCCCAGCATTTT. This encodes CASGRDSNQPQHF.

In this sample, this clone turned up once. This chain connects TRBV16 to TRBJ2-1, with 9 bases identical to TRBD2. Germline-derived CDR1 and CDR2 are KGHSY and FQNENV. V lost 4 bases, J lost 5 bases, and 6 bases stayed unmatched. The CDR3 has 15 residues. The DNA of the CDR3 is TGTGCCAGCAGCCGAAGTAGCGGGAGTGACAATGAGCAGTTCTTC. This encodes CASSRSSGSDNEQFF.

The V gene is TRBV14, the J gene TRBJ2-5; perhaps TRBD1 as D (6 bases). This CDR3 is 15 amino acids long. The V and J ends lost 1 base and 4 bases respectively, with 13 bases between them. Germline values: CDR1 SGHDN, CDR2 FVKESK. DNA of the CDR3: TGTGCCAGCAGCCAAGTGCAGACAGGTTCAGAGACCCAGTACTTC. Translating gives CASSQVQTGSETQYF. Full variable domain (missing parts from reference TRBV14 and TRBJ2-5): EAGVTQFPSHSVIEKGQTVTLRCDPISGHDNLYWYRRVMGKEIKFLLHFVKESKQDESGMPNNRFLAERTGGTYSTLKVQPAELEDSGVYFCASSQVQTGSETQYFGPGTRLLVL.

CDR3 in amino acids: CASSSIKVVSGTKSYEQYF. Written as DNA, the CDR3 is TGTGCCAGCAGCTCTATCAAGGTGGTTAGCGGGACCAAGTCCTACGAGCAGTACTTC. The gene calls are TRBV11-2 and TRBJ2-7, with TRBD2 matching over 8 bases. This CDR3 has 19 residues. Trimming at V came to 4 bases and at J to 1 base, leaving 18 bases not matched to a gene. Germline assignment: CDR1 SGHAT and CDR2 FQNNGV.

Regarding this clone: Other DNA sequences in the same sample also yield this CDR3. The V call is TRBV7-9, the J call TRBJ2-5, with 12 bases aligning to TRBD2. The germline gives CDR1 SEHNR, CDR2 FQNEAQ (reference sequence). This CDR3 has 14 amino acids. V lost 3 bases and J lost 4; bases outside the gene matches: 0. The CDR3 is CASSLTSGRETQYF. Written as DNA, the CDR3 is TGTGCCAGCAGCTTGACTAGCGGGAGAGAGACCCAGTACTTC.

V usage is TRBV10-3 and J usage is TRBJ2-1; 12 bases align to TRBD2. The CDR3 loop spans 15 amino acids. Losses at the gene ends were 6 bases for V and 6 bases for J; bases not matched to a gene: 6. Germline V CDR1 and CDR2: ENHRY, SYGVKD. This chain's CDR3 is CAISDLAGGFNEQFF. For the CDR3, the DNA is TGTGCCATCAGCGACCTAGCGGGAGGGTTCAATGAGCAGTTCTTC.

The chain joins TRBV11-2 to TRBJ1-2; D is uncertain. Trimming took 8 bases from V and 7 from J, leaving 11 bases between them. The germline gives CDR1 SGHAT, CDR2 FQNNGV. This CDR3 contains 11 residues. The CDR3 sequence: CASHPWGGYTF. In DNA, the CDR3 is TGTGCCAGCCACCCCTGGGGTGGCTACACCTTC.

The chain joins TRBV28 to TRBJ2-5; maybe TRBD1 (6 bases). CDR1 MDHEN and CDR2 SYDVKM come from the germline V gene. The CDR3 is 16 residues long. The V end was cut by 5 bases, the J end by 5 bases, with 21 bases between. CDR3 loop: CASSSPTTGTGETQYF. The CDR3 region has the DNA TGTGCCAGCAGTAGCCCCACCACAGGGACGGGGGAGACCCAGTACTTC. Combining the CDR3 with reference TRBV28 and TRBJ2-5 gives the whole variable domain DVKVTQSSRYLVKRTGEKVFLECVQDMDHENMFWYRQDPGLGLRLIYFSYDVKMKEKGDIPEGYSVSREKKERFSLILESASTNQTSMYLCASSSPTTGTGETQYFGPGTRLLVL.

The chain employs TRBV9 and TRBJ2-5; 9 bases are shared with TRBD1. Germline assignment: CDR1 SGDLS and CDR2 YYNGEE. After removal of 3 bases from V and 5 bases from J, the junction contained 5 bases not matched to a gene. The CDR3 consists of 14 residues. CDR3 nucleotide sequence: TGTGCCAGCAGCGAGGGACAGGGACGGGAGACCCAGTACTTC. This sequence encodes CASSEGQGRETQYF.

About this clone itself: This CDR3 is also generated by other DNA sequences in the sample. The V call is TRBV7-7, the J call TRBJ2-1; D is possibly TRBD1 (5 bases). V was clipped by 6 bases and J by 5 bases, with 11 bases between them. CDR3 size: 13 residues. The germline V gene has CDR1 SSHAT and CDR2 FNYEAQ (reference sequence). The CDR3 reads CASSPDRNNEQFF. The CDR3 DNA is TGTGCCAGCAGTCCCGACAGAAACAATGAGCAGTTCTTC.

The chain combines TRBV27 with TRBJ2-3; 7 bases agree with TRBD1. The germline V gene has CDR1 MNHEY and CDR2 SMNVEV (reference sequence). Trimming removed 5 bases from V and 0 bases from J; junction bases left unmatched: 14. The CDR3 sequence is 18 residues long. CDR3 in amino acids: CASSLRTGNPSSTDTQYF. CDR3 in DNA: TGTGCCAGCAGTCTCAGGACAGGCAATCCCTCTAGCACAGATACGCAGTATTTT.

V is TRBV25-1 and J is TRBJ2-7, with D perhaps TRBD2 (6 bases). Germline CDR1 MGHDK, CDR2 SYGVNS. This CDR3 contains 15 residues. The V end lost 2 bases, the J end lost 0 bases, and 11 bases lay between the germline ends. Here the CDR3 DNA reads TGTGCCAGCAGTGAAGCGGGGAGACTCTCCTACGAGCAGTACTTC. Translating gives CASSEAGRLSYEQYF.

The chain carries TRBV27 and TRBJ1-1, with D perhaps TRBD1 (5 bases). V lost 5 bases and J lost 7, with 14 bases in between. From germline, CDR1 is MNHEY and CDR2 SMNVEV (reference sequence). The CDR3 spans 13 residues. CDR3 in amino acids: CASSISRQREAFF. The CDR3 region has the DNA TGTGCCAGCAGTATCAGCCGACAGCGTGAAGCTTTCTTT.

Note on this clone: Other DNA sequences from this sample encode an identical CDR3 as well. The rearrangement uses TRBV15 and TRBJ1-4; no firm D call. V gave up 6 bases and J gave up 0 bases, with 8 bases separating them. Germline V lookup: CDR1 LNHNV, CDR2 YYDKDF (reference sequence). This CDR3 spans 14 amino acids. In nucleotides, the CDR3 is TGTGCCACCAGTTCAGGAGCAACTAATGAAAAACTGTTTTTT. It translates to CATSSGATNEKLFF.

This clone occurred once. Other DNA variants within this sample encode the same CDR3. V is TRBV20-1 and J is TRBJ2-3, with D unclear. CDR1 is DFQATT, CDR2 SNEGSKA, per germline (reference sequence). This CDR3 spans 11 amino acids. Deletions cut 0 bases from V and 5 bases from J, with 3 bases between. The CDR3 DNA reads as TGCAGTGCTAGAGATGTAGATACGCAGTATTTT. This codes for CSARDVDTQYF.